This T cell receptor beta chain was profiled in a study of human T cells and chemical hapten exposure. This clonotype was observed many times. Time point described: patch test 2, 6 weeks after DPC sensitization. Sample treatment: therapeutic diphenylcyclopropenone sensitization with weekly scalp DPC. V was trimmed by 2 bases and J by 4 bases, leaving 9 bases between them. The length of the CDR3 is 14 residues. Germline V lookup: CDR1 SGHTA, CDR2 FQGNSA. TCRdb itself ran the RACE reads through MiXCR, one entry per CDR3 protein. This table holds fewer than 95,000 distinct CDR3 sequences, more than 9.5% found once.

Sequences were derived from whole blood, sampled in connection with sensitization to the hapten diphenylcyclopropenone (DPC). The chain joins TRBV7-2 to TRBJ1-5; D gene ambiguous. The origin of this receptor is a man aged 35 to 55 with alopecia areata. Some clones in this sample may be carry-over from other donors' samples. The DNA for the CDR3 is TGTGCCAGCAGCTTAAGGCTCCCGAATCAGCCCCAGCATTTT. Translated, it gives CASSLRLPNQPQHF.